Reported below is one T cell receptor (beta chain). Its target is unknown. This record belongs to a study of cytomegalovirus exposure and HLA in healthy donors. PCR amplification relied on 60 Vbeta primers (plus 13 Jbeta primers). Clones were sequenced by immunoSEQ multiplex PCR, and TCRdb holds only the in-frame ones, with some missing. The repertoire holds roughly 80,000 clones, with over 70% as singletons. J was trimmed by 2 bases and V by 4 bases; bases with no gene match: 5. CDR3 length equals 14 residues. Per the germline V gene, CDR1 is SGHDN and CDR2 is FVKESK. Study-wide results and caveats: TCR beta chain V- and J-gene trimming was linked, in a later analysis, to a missense variant in DCLRE1C. Earlier results showed most TCR beta V segments being productive about 90% or about 30% of the time. A highly shared variant cluster was judged a likely technical artifact.

The specimen sequenced was PBMCs. The sequence was collected from a man aged 50-59 years in good health and CMV-seropositive. The chain recombines TRBV14 with TRBJ2-7, with TRBD1 matching over 7 bases. CDR3 sequence: CASSPWTGPYEQYF. In nucleotides, the CDR3 is TGTGCCAGCAGCCCTTGGACAGGCCCCTACGAGCAGTACTTC.